One and the same sample provided the 13 T cell receptor beta chains below, sequenced in a study of T cell responses to AZD1222 COVID-19 vaccine. TCRdb keeps only in-frame clones here, not all; method: immunoSEQ multiplex PCR. The repertoire includes roughly 150,000 clones, 90% to 95% of them detected once, and approximately 4.6% sits in the top ten. The sample in question was peripheral blood, obtained 28 days after the second AZD1222 dose. Receptors originate from an adult who received the AZD1222 COVID-19 vaccine.

The chain carries TRBV19 and TRBJ1-6; D is uncertain. The V gene's germline CDR1 is LNHDA and CDR2 SQIVND (reference sequence). This CDR3 has 13 residues. Trimming cost V 6 bases and J 4 bases, with 7 bases left between them. CDR3 residues: CASRDSYNSPLHF. The CDR3 DNA is TGTGCCAGTAGGGATTCTTATAATTCACCCCTCCACTTT. The entire variable domain, with the rest obtained from reference TRBV19 and TRBJ1-6, is as follows: DGGITQSPKYLFRKEGQNVTLSCEQNLNHDAMYWYRQDPGQGLRLIYYSQIVNDFQKGDIAEGYSVSREKKESFPLTVTSAQKNPTAFYLCASRDSYNSPLHFGNGTRLTVT.

This chain links TRBV21-1 with TRBJ1-2; whether TRBD1, the table's D call, matches the DNA was not checked. TRBV21-1 is a pseudogene. The CDR3 length is 13 residues. CDR3 loop: CASDRGRRYGYTF. CDR3 bases: TGTGCCAGCGACAGGGGGCGCCGGTATGGCTACACCTTC.

The V gene is TRBV15, the J gene TRBJ1-3; TRBD1 is a possible D gene (5 bases). This CDR3 region has 15 residues. V lost 1 base to trimming and J lost 0 bases, with 7 bases between them. The germline CDR1 and CDR2 sequences are LNHNV and YYDKDF (reference sequence). The CDR3 is CATSRAGGSGNTIYF. CDR3 nucleotides: TGTGCCACCAGCAGAGCGGGGGGCTCTGGAAACACCATATATTTT.

This clone was seen just once. The chain couples TRBV4-3 to TRBJ2-2; no clear D. V was pared by 5 bases and J by 0 bases, with 7 bases between. CDR3 length: 14 amino acids. Germline CDR1 and CDR2: LGHNA and YSLEER. CDR3 sequence reads: CASSLTSNTGELFF. The CDR3 coding sequence is TGCGCCAGCAGCTTGACATCGAACACCGGGGAGCTGTTTTTT.

The chain couples TRBV5-1 to TRBJ1-1; D call uncertain. Germline loops: CDR1 SGHRS, CDR2 YFSETQ. This CDR3 contains 15 residues. Trimming took off 3 bases at V and 1 base at J, with 13 bases between the two ends. The CDR3 sequence is CASSSLSGSNTEAFF. CDR3 nucleotides: TGCGCCAGCAGCTCCCTCTCAGGATCGAACACTGAAGCTTTCTTT.

This sequence joins TRBV4-1 and TRBJ1-2; tentative D call: TRBD1 (5 bases). The CDR3 is 16 residues long. From germline, CDR1 is MGHRA and CDR2 YSYEKL. Trimming took 2 bases from V and 0 from J, leaving 13 bases between them. In DNA, the CDR3 is TGCGCCAGCAGCCAACAATTGGTGACAGCTAACTATGGCTACACCTTC. It specifies CASSQQLVTANYGYTF.

This clone was picked up one time. The chain has TRBV2 and TRBJ2-7; D possibly corresponds to TRBD2 (6 bases). The CDR3 sequence is 14 residues long. Germline lookup yields CDR1 SNHLY and CDR2 FYNNEI. The V and J ends lost 5 bases and 6 bases respectively, with 17 bases between them. CDR3 nucleotides: TGTGCCAGCAGTACCCTTGGGGGGACGGGCGAGCAGTACTTC. Protein: CASSTLGGTGEQYF.

The V and J genes are TRBV11-2 and TRBJ2-3; the match to TRBD2 covers 13 bases. Germline loops: CDR1 SGHAT, CDR2 FQNNGV. V lost 4 bases, J lost 4 bases, and 8 bases stayed unmatched. The CDR3 totals 17 residues. The CDR3 nucleotides read TGTGCCAGCAGCTCCCCCCGGGGACTAGCGGGGCCAGATACGCAGTATTTT. Translation gives CASSSPRGLAGPDTQYF.

This clone was seen only a few times. The V and J genes are TRBV2 and TRBJ1-2, with 7 positions matching TRBD1. The CDR3 has 13 amino acids. Unmatched junction bases numbered 3, after V lost 5 bases and J lost 3 bases. Per the germline V gene, CDR1 is SNHLY and CDR2 is FYNNEI. The CDR3: CASSYRGDYGYTF. The CDR3 bases are TGTGCCAGCAGTTACAGGGGAGACTATGGCTACACCTTC.

This chain links TRBV6-5 with TRBJ2-5; D gene ambiguous. V shed 5 bases and J shed 2 bases, with 3 bases lying between them. Germline V gene sequence: CDR1 MNHEY, CDR2 SVGAGI. The CDR3 is made up of 11 amino acids. The CDR3 DNA follows: TGTGCCAGCAGTACTCAAGAGACCCAGTACTTC. It encodes CASSTQETQYF.

The rearrangement uses TRBV19 and TRBJ1-5, with D tentatively TRBD1 (5 bases). Germline V lookup: CDR1 LNHDA, CDR2 SQIVND (reference sequence). This CDR3 contains 16 residues. V lost 4 bases, J lost 2 bases, and 15 bases lay in between. CDR3 residues: CASSTRQGRGNQPQHF. The CDR3 bases are TGTGCCAGTAGTACCAGGCAGGGCCGGGGCAATCAGCCCCAGCATTTT.

The chain is built from TRBV18 and TRBJ2-5; D remains ambiguous. V was cut by 4 bases and J by 8 bases, with 11 bases left in between. The germline V gene has CDR1 KGHSH and CDR2 LQKENI. The CDR3 spans 12 residues. CDR3 sequence: CASSLQEDTQYF. DNA for the CDR3: TGTGCCAGCTCACTTCAAGAGGATACCCAGTACTTC.

The rearrangement links TRBV7-9 to TRBJ1-1, with TRBD1 as a possible D gene (6 bases). Deletions cut 5 bases from V and 8 bases from J, with 15 bases between. Germline V gene lookup returns CDR1 SEHNR and CDR2 FQNEAQ (reference sequence). CDR3 length: 13 residues. In DNA, the CDR3 is TGTGCCAGCAGCCCCCCATTACAGGGAGAAGCTTTCTTT. Protein sequence: CASSPPLQGEAFF. The full variable domain, in which reference TRBV7-9 and TRBJ1-1 provide the parts outside the CDR3, is DTGVSQNPRHKITKRGQNVTFRCDPISEHNRLYWYRQTLGQGPEFLTYFQNEAQLEKSRLLSDRFSAERPKGSFSTLEIQRTEQGDSAMYLCASSPPLQGEAFFGQGTRLTVV.